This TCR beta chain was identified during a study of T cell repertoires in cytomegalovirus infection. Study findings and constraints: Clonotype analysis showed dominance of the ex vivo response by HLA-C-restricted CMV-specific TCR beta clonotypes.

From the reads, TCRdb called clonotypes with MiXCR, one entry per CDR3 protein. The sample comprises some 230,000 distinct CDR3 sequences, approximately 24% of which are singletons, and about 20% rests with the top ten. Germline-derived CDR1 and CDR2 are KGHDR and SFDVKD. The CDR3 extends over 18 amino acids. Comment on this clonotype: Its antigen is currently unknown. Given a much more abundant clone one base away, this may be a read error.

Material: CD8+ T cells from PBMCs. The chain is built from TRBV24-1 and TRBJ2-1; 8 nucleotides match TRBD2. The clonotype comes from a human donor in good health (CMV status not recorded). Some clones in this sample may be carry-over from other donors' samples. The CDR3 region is CATGDLGGTGGAIHEQFF. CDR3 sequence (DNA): TGTGCCACCGGTGATTTAGGGGGTACGGGGGGGGCTATTCATGAGCAGTTCTTC.